One T cell receptor (beta chain) is described in this entry. The sample is drawn from a study of CD8 T cell repertoires and HIV-1 epitope variants. At the level of the study: Each of Twenty-five Gag and Nef epitope peptides stimulated a separate culture. Epitopes were three Gag families plus Nef HW9 and YT9.

Repertoires were generated with immunoSEQ multiplex PCR, while TCRdb's copy carries only in-frame clones and drops some. The repertoire holds roughly 100,000 clones, with around 75% as singletons. This CDR3 is 16 amino acids long. V lost 1 base and J 3 bases, leaving 16 bases between the germline ends. Germline V CDR1 and CDR2: SGHTA, FQGNSA. This clonotype originated in a male donor with HIV. The chain links TRBV7-2 to TRBJ2-7, with D possibly being TRBD2 (6 bases). Sequenced: uncultured baseline CD8+ T cells from peripheral blood mononuclear cells (PBMCs). CDR3 sequence: CASSLGPRLGFYEQYF. The CDR3 coding sequence is TGTGCCAGCAGCTTAGGGCCCCGACTAGGGTTCTACGAGCAGTACTTC.